These T cell receptor beta chains were read from a single sample in a study of T cells in Graves' hyperthyroidism and ophthalmopathy. In TCRdb, the multiplex PCR reads were re-called with MiXCR into one record per CDR3 protein. This table holds 370,000 or so distinct CDR3 sequences, approximately 13% found once. Sequenced material: blood. Receptor source: a man younger than 45 with Graves' hyperthyroidism that later progressed to Graves' ophthalmopathy. CDR3s include the opening cysteine and the closing phenylalanine or tryptophan. Each record gives: V gene, J gene, D gene, clone size, CDR3 DNA, CDR3 protein. D genes are given only for firm matches. Not all rows give a size; the values are once, few, many and, for expanded clones, a class.

TRBV29-1	TRBJ2-5	TRBD2	-	TGCAGCGTTGAGCTCCGGGGGGACCAAGAGACCCAGTACTTC	CSVELRGDQETQYF
TRBV7-2	TRBJ2-5	-	-	TGTGCCAGCAGCCCTTCAAGGGAGGAGACCCAGTACTTC	CASSPSREETQYF
TRBV4-1	TRBJ2-1	-	-	TGCGCCAGCAGCCAAGTGTCGATTTCTGTGCAGCAGTTCTTC	CASSQVSISVQQFF
TRBV28	TRBJ2-5	TRBD1	many	TGTGCCAGCAGTTCGGGACAGTTGTACCAAGAGACCCAGTACTTC	CASSSGQLYQETQYF
TRBV4-1	TRBJ1-1	-	-	TGCGCCAGCAGCCAGACCGGGACACCGAACACTGAAGCTTTCTTT	CASSQTGTPNTEAFF
TRBV3-1	TRBJ2-5	-	few	TGTGCCAGCAGCCAAGATCTGACCCGGGAGGAGACCCAGTACTTC	CASSQDLTREETQYF
TRBV20-1	TRBJ1-5	-	-	TGCAGTGCTAGCGGGGCCGAAGAGGGACCCGGGAGCCCCCAGCATTTT	CSASGAEEGPGSPQHF
TRBV4-1	TRBJ1-6	-	-	TGCGCCAGCAGCCAAGAGACAGCATATAATTCACCCCTCCACTTT	CASSQETAYNSPLHF
TRBV7-9	TRBJ2-1	TRBD2	many	TGTGCCAGCGGAAAGCGGGACGGAGCCTACAATGAGCAGTTCTTC	CASGKRDGAYNEQFF
TRBV19	TRBJ2-1	TRBD2	-	TGTGCCAGTAGTATCACTAGCGGGGGAAGGTCCTACAATGAGCAGTTCTTC	CASSITSGGRSYNEQFF
TRBV6-1	TRBJ1-2	-	-	TGTGCCAGCAGGAGGGAGGGAAACTATGACTACACCTTC	CASRREGNYDYTF
TRBV28	TRBJ2-5	TRBD1	-	TGTGCCACCGGACAGGGGAAGGGTCACAGGGAGACCCAGTACTTC	CATGQGKGHRETQYF
TRBV5-1	TRBJ2-2	-	many	TGCGCCAGCAGCCCTTCCCTAAGGGGGGCGCCGAACACCGGGGAGCTGTTTTTT	CASSPSLRGAPNTGELFF
TRBV2	TRBJ2-2	-	few	TGTGCCAGCAGTCGCGGGACGAACACCGGGGAGCTGTTTTTT	CASSRGTNTGELFF
TRBV5-1	TRBJ2-5	TRBD2	few	TGCGCCAGCAGCAGGACTAGCCGCGGAGAGACCCAGTACTTC	CASSRTSRGETQYF
TRBV28	TRBJ1-4	-	many	TGTGCCAGCAAACTAGACGGGAGGAATGAAAAACTGTTTTTT	CASKLDGRNEKLFF
TRBV20-1	TRBJ1-1	-	many	TGCAGTGCACCCGACAAGAACACTGAAGCTTTCTTT	CSAPDKNTEAFF
TRBV28	TRBJ1-5	-	few	TGTGCCAGCGAAGATGACGGCCACAATCAGCCCCAGCATTTT	CASEDDGHNQPQHF
TRBV20-1	TRBJ2-3	TRBD2	many	TGCAGTGCTAGAGATCGGGGGGGGCGCACAGATACGCAGTATTTT	CSARDRGGRTDTQYF
TRBV29-1	TRBJ1-1	-	few	TGCAGCGTTGAAGATGAAGACAGGATGAACACTGAAGCTTTCTTT	CSVEDEDRMNTEAFF
TRBV28	TRBJ1-2	TRBD1	many	TGTGCCAGCAGTTTTAGGACAGGGCACTATGGCTACACCTTC	CASSFRTGHYGYTF
TRBV5-5	TRBJ2-7	TRBD1	few	TGTGCCAGCAGAATCCGGGACAGGGGTGAAACGACGGGGTTCGACTCCTACGAGCAGTACTTC	CASRIRDRGETTGFDSYEQYF
TRBV2	TRBJ1-5	-	many	TGTGCCAGCAGTGAAGGCCAGGGGTTTAAACAGCCCCAGCATTTT	CASSEGQGFKQPQHF
TRBV19	TRBJ2-7	TRBD2	-	TGTGCCAGTAGTTCCTTTAGCGGGGGCGCCTCCTACGAGCAGTACTTC	CASSSFSGGASYEQYF